The rows below give T cell receptor beta chains drawn from one sample of a study of blood T cell repertoires in COVID-19. Only in-frame clones appear in the TCRdb table, and some are missing; sequencing was by immunoSEQ multiplex PCR. The sample includes around 200,000 clones, roughly 84% seen only once; the top ten take about 4.9%. Sequences were obtained from peripheral blood. The source of these receptors is a woman at least 80 years old with acute or convalescent COVID-19. Both conserved end residues are part of each CDR3. D genes are given only for firm matches. A row's size may be missing; if present it is once, few, many or a size class.

J gene	D gene	V gene	clone size	CDR3 DNA	CDR3 protein
TRBJ2-5	.	TRBV9	.	TGTGCCAGCAGCGTAGATCGGGGGGAGACCCAGTACTTC	CASSVDRGETQYF
TRBJ2-1	TRBD2	TRBV30	.	TGTGCCTCGAAAACTAGCGGAGTCCCTAATGAGCAGTTCTTC	CASKTSGVPNEQFF
TRBJ2-7	TRBD2	TRBV4-3	.	TGCGCCAGCAGCCGGGGGGGCAGCGGGGGATCGTACGAGCAGTACTTC	CASSRGGSGGSYEQYF
TRBJ1-1	TRBD1	TRBV5-4	.	TGTGCCAGCAGCCGGGGACAGGGGATGAACACTGAAGCTTTCTTT	CASSRGQGMNTEAFF
TRBJ2-1	.	TRBV2	.	TGTGCCAGCAGTGAATCTGGACAGTCCTACAATGAGCAGTTCTTC	CASSESGQSYNEQFF
TRBJ1-1	.	TRBV19	.	TGTGCCAGTAGTAGGGGACTTTTCCTGAACACTGAAGCTTTCTTT	CASSRGLFLNTEAFF
TRBJ1-2	TRBD1	TRBV19	once	TGTGCCAGTAGTAGGGACAGGGGCTATGGCTACACCTTC	CASSRDRGYGYTF
TRBJ1-2	TRBD1	TRBV5-1	.	TGCGCCAGCAGCTTGGGAGACAGGGGGCAATATGGCTACACCTTC	CASSLGDRGQYGYTF
TRBJ1-5	.	TRBV19	.	TGTGCCAGTAGTAGGTGGTCGGGGGGCCAACATCAGCCCCAGCATTTT	CASSRWSGGQHQPQHF
TRBJ2-4	TRBD2	TRBV28	.	TGTGCCAGCAGAGGGGAGACCAGCGGGGAAAACATTCAGTACTTC	CASRGETSGENIQYF